These T cell receptor beta chains were read from a single sample in a study of CXCR3-negative and CXCR3-positive naive CD8 T cells. From its re-call of the 5' RACE reads, TCRdb lists each CDR3 protein once, without DNA. The clone table shows about 48,000 distinct CDR3 sequences, with the ten largest holding roughly 15%. The specimen sequenced was memory CD8+ T cells from blood. Source of these receptors: a human donor in good health. Some clones in this sample may be carry-over from other donors' samples. Both conserved end residues are part of each CDR3. The size of a clone is reported for some rows only, either as once, few or many, or as a class for expanded clones.

length	size	V	J	CDR3
13	.	TRBV6-5	TRBJ2-3	CASSYSFADTQYF
13	.	TRBV28	TRBJ1-1	CASSFDTSTEAFF
12	.	TRBV12-3/TRBV12-4	TRBJ1-1	CASSFSPTEAFF
13	.	TRBV5-6	TRBJ2-1	CASSLVGDSEQFF
18	.	TRBV19	TRBJ2-1	CASSTSPGQGAGYNEQFF
14	.	TRBV11-2	TRBJ2-7	CASSLDPGDYEQYF
13	.	TRBV20-1	TRBJ1-1	CSSLGGGNTEAFF
16	.	TRBV25-1	TRBJ1-2	CASSAWTGSFQNGYTF
13	.	TRBV29-1	TRBJ1-2	CSVPSTDLDGYTF
15	.	TRBV6-2/TRBV6-3	TRBJ2-1	CASSGSTGDYNEQFF
14	.	TRBV7-9	TRBJ2-7	CASGGTTGSYEQYF
12	.	TRBV12-3/TRBV12-4	TRBJ2-4	CASKLDRNHQYF
13	.	TRBV7-2	TRBJ2-1	CASGGQIYNEQFF
15	.	TRBV28	TRBJ2-7	CASRTRQGAWYEQYF
13	.	TRBV28	TRBJ1-5	CASSFTVNQPQHF
15	.	TRBV28	TRBJ2-3	CASSLGDHSTDTQYF
14	.	TRBV29-1	TRBJ2-4	CSASGTGVKDIQYF
13	.	TRBV12-3/TRBV12-4	TRBJ2-2	CASSGRGTGELFF
15	.	TRBV7-2	TRBJ2-1	CASSLVSAGVNEQFF
12	.	TRBV29-1	TRBJ2-7	CSVEFGAYEQYF
12	.	TRBV6-5	TRBJ2-1	CASGRDNNEQFF
13	.	TRBV6-5	TRBJ2-1	CASSYGYADEQFF
14	.	TRBV20-1	TRBJ1-2	CSALYSGKSFGYTF
12	medium-sized	TRBV19	TRBJ2-3	CASSIGTDTQYF
18	.	TRBV6-6	TRBJ2-5	CASSYWGLAGRNEETQYF
12	.	TRBV11-3	TRBJ2-7	CASSFAYYEQYF
16	.	TRBV7-2	TRBJ1-2	CASSSWTPGTNYGYTF
14	.	TRBV14	TRBJ1-2	CASSQRPVNYGYTF